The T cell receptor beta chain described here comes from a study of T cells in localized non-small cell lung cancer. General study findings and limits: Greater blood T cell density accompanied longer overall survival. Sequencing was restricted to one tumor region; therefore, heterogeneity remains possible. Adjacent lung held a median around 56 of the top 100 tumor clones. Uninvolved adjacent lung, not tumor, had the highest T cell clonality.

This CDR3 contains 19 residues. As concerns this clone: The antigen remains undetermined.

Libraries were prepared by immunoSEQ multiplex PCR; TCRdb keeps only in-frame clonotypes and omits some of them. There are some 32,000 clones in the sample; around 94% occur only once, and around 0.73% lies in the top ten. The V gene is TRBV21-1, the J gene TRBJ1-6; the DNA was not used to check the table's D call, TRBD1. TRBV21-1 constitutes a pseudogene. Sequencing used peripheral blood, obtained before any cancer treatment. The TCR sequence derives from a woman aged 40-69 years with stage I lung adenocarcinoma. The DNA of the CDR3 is TGTGCCAGCAGCAAAGGCCTTGGGACAGCAAGCTCCTATAATTCACCCCTCCACTTT. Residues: CASSKGLGTASSYNSPLHF.